Following are 11 T cell receptor beta chains from one sample sequenced in a study of cytomegalovirus exposure and HLA in healthy donors. The PCR made use of 60 Vbeta and 13 Jbeta primers. Using immunoSEQ multiplex PCR, the repertoire was profiled, and TCRdb retains in-frame clones only, with some absent. The sample shows some 160,000 clones, 78% of them seen only once. The source material was PBMCs. The origin of the receptors is a male donor in good health and CMV-seronegative.

This clone was found a few times. V is TRBV28 and J is TRBJ2-7, with D possibly TRBD1 on 6 matching bases. Germline V gives CDR1 MDHEN, CDR2 SYDVKM. The CDR3 has 12 residues. V lost 6 bases and J lost 4, with 10 bases in between. In DNA form, the CDR3 reads TGTGCCAGCAGCGTACAGGGTTACGAGCAGTACTTC. Amino acids: CASSVQGYEQYF.

V is TRBV7-9 and J is TRBJ1-5, with D uncertain. This CDR3 spans 13 amino acids. Germline values: CDR1 SEHNR, CDR2 FQNEAQ (reference sequence). V shed 5 bases and J shed 4 bases, with 9 bases lying between them. CDR3 in amino acids: CASSRRENQPQHF. The CDR3, as DNA: TGTGCCAGCAGCCGCCGGGAGAATCAGCCCCAGCATTTT. Using reference TRBV7-9 and TRBJ1-5 for the parts outside the CDR3, the full variable domain is DTGVSQNPRHKITKRGQNVTFRCDPISEHNRLYWYRQTLGQGPEFLTYFQNEAQLEKSRLLSDRFSAERPKGSFSTLEIQRTEQGDSAMYLCASSRRENQPQHFGDGTRLSIL.

The chain employs TRBV2 and TRBJ2-5, with D maybe TRBD2 (6 bases). This CDR3 has 13 residues. Looked up from germline, CDR1 is SNHLY and CDR2 is FYNNEI. Trimming took 6 bases from V and 4 from J, leaving 12 bases between them. CDR3 DNA sequence: TGTGCCAGCAGCTCCGGGACTCTAGAGACCCAGTACTTC. Its protein product is CASSSGTLETQYF.

V usage is TRBV4-3 and J usage is TRBJ2-7; 11 bases are shared with TRBD2. Germline CDR1 reads LGHNA; CDR2 reads YSLEER. This CDR3 is built from 15 residues. The junction had 5 bases not matched to a gene; V was cut back by 4 bases and J by 3 bases. CDR3 DNA: TGCGCCAGCAGCCCCGGGACTAGCGGCCTCTACGAGCAGTACTTC. Translated: CASSPGTSGLYEQYF.

This chain connects TRBV28 to TRBJ2-7; 7 positions agree with TRBD1. CDR1 MDHEN and CDR2 SYDVKM come from the germline V gene. The trim removed 5 bases at V and 3 bases at J, leaving 7 bases unmatched. The CDR3 has 14 residues. CDR3 sequence (DNA): TGTGCCAGCAGTGAGGGGGCAGGTTTCTACGAGCAGTACTTC. As protein: CASSEGAGFYEQYF.

Only one count was recorded for this clone. The V call is TRBV19, the J call TRBJ1-4, with 9 bases lining up with TRBD1. The CDR3 consists of 15 residues. Trimming at V came to 3 bases and at J to 6 bases, leaving 5 bases not matched to a gene. Germline V gene lookup returns CDR1 LNHDA and CDR2 SQIVND (reference sequence). CDR3 region: CASSIPGQGHEKLFF. CDR3 DNA: TGTGCCAGTAGTATCCCGGGACAGGGACATGAAAAACTGTTTTTT.

This clone appeared a few times. CDR3 amino acids: CASEPGEGTYEQYF. The CDR3 DNA reads TGTGCCAGCGAACCAGGTGAGGGAACCTACGAGCAGTACTTC. The J gene is TRBJ2-7, the V gene TRBV4-2; possibly TRBD2 for D (5 bases). CDR1 LGHNA and CDR2 YNFKEQ come from the germline V gene. The CDR3 is made up of 14 amino acids. V dropped 8 bases and J dropped 2 bases, with 16 bases sitting between them.

This chain connects TRBV5-1 to TRBJ1-4; TRBD1 matches 9 bases. Germline CDR1 reads SGHRS; CDR2 reads YFSETQ. The CDR3 is 16 amino acids. V was pared by 4 bases and J by 8 bases, with 12 bases of the junction left unmatched. The CDR3 region is CASSLWGQGVGEKLFF. CDR3 nucleotides: TGCGCCAGCAGCCTATGGGGACAGGGCGTGGGAGAAAAACTGTTTTTT.

The V and J genes are TRBV29-1 and TRBJ2-3; D is perhaps TRBD1 (7 bases). This CDR3 is built from 13 residues. V lost 6 bases and J lost 2, with 12 bases in between. From germline, CDR1 is SQVTM and CDR2 ANQGSEA. The CDR3 sequence: CSVYRGLTDTQYF. For the CDR3, the DNA is TGCAGCGTCTACAGGGGACTCACAGATACGCAGTATTTT.

This clone was seen once. The J gene is TRBJ2-1, the V gene TRBV7-2; 7 bases match TRBD1. V lost 4 bases to trimming and J lost 4 bases; unmatched junction nucleotides: 7. This CDR3 has 15 residues. CDR1 SGHTA and CDR2 FQGNSA come from the germline V gene. The CDR3, as DNA: TGTGCCAGCAGCTCAGGGACAGCCGATTACAATGAGCAGTTCTTC. It yields the protein CASSSGTADYNEQFF.

The chain is built from TRBV10-1 and TRBJ1-2; 7 bases match TRBD1. The CDR3 is 17 residues long. Unmatched junction bases numbered 13, after V lost 6 bases and J lost 0 bases. Germline values: CDR1 WNHNN, CDR2 SYGVQD (reference sequence). DNA for the CDR3: TGCGCCAGCAGGAAACAGGGGACGAAAATAGCTAACTATGGCTACACCTTC. Protein product: CASRKQGTKIANYGYTF.